A selection of T cell receptor beta chains follows, all from one sample in a study of regulatory T cells in long-lasting Graves disease. TCRdb fed the multiplex PCR reads into MiXCR, producing one record per CDR3 protein. The table lists 400,000 to 500,000 distinct CDR3 sequences, less than 25% of them singletons. Specimen: peripheral blood mononuclear cells (PBMCs), collected when the disease was refractory, from a patient treated with antithyroid drugs. These receptor sequences come from a female donor with Graves disease. The CDR3 runs from the conserved cysteine through the conserved F or W. Fields, in order: D gene, clone size, J gene, V gene, CDR3 protein, CDR3 DNA. The D gene is left open where the match is weak. Clone size appears in some rows only: once, few, many, or a class for an expanded clone.

>NA|many|TRBJ1-1|TRBV19
CASSPSRQAAEAFF
TGTGCCAGTAGTCCCTCCCGCCAGGCTGCTGAAGCTTTCTTT
>NA|many|TRBJ2-5|TRBV4-1
CASSQSGSKGETQYF
TGCGCCAGCAGCCAATCGGGGTCCAAGGGGGAGACCCAGTACTTC
>NA|NA|TRBJ1-1|TRBV10-3
CAISGINTEAFF
TGTGCCATCAGCGGTATAAACACTGAAGCTTTCTTT
>TRBD1|NA|TRBJ2-2|TRBV27
CASSIPGGASTGELFF
TGTGCCAGCAGTATCCCAGGGGGCGCGAGCACCGGGGAGCTGTTTTTT
>NA|NA|TRBJ2-3|TRBV6-1
CASGSPDTQYF
TGTGCCAGCGGGTCACCAGATACGCAGTATTTT
>NA|few|TRBJ2-2|TRBV7-8
CASSLDWGDLAGELFF
TGTGCCAGCAGCTTAGATTGGGGAGATTTGGCCGGGGAGCTGTTTTTT
>NA|NA|TRBJ2-1|TRBV5-5
CASSTDGARGINEQFF
TGTGCCAGCAGCACCGACGGGGCTCGAGGTATCAATGAGCAGTTCTTC
>NA|many|TRBJ1-1|TRBV6-1
CATRGSNTEAFF
TGTGCCACCCGGGGCAGCAACACTGAAGCTTTCTTT
>TRBD1|many|TRBJ2-7|TRBV28
CASSSGTVYEQYF
TGTGCCAGCAGTTCCGGGACAGTATACGAGCAGTACTTC
>NA|NA|TRBJ2-3|TRBV7-3
CASSLGLDTQYF
TGTGCCAGCAGCCTCGGGCTAGATACGCAGTATTTT
>NA|many|TRBJ2-7|TRBV7-6
CASSPAELYEQYF
TGTGCCAGCAGCCCCGCCGAGCTTTACGAGCAGTACTTC
>TRBD2|NA|TRBJ2-3|TRBV28
CASSLPGLAGTFSSTDTQYF
TGTGCCAGCAGTTTACCCGGACTAGCGGGAACTTTCTCTAGCACAGATACGCAGTATTTT
>TRBD1|NA|TRBJ2-1|TRBV6-2/TRBV6-3
CASRPNRGQFVEQFF
TGTGCCAGCAGACCGAACAGGGGGCAATTTGTTGAGCAGTTCTTC
>TRBD1|NA|TRBJ1-1|TRBV27
CASSLRTGFMNTEAFF
TGTGCCAGCAGCCTAAGGACAGGTTTCATGAACACTGAAGCTTTCTTT
>NA|NA|TRBJ2-7|TRBV7-9
CASSLDGGRYEQYF
TGTGCCAGCAGCTTAGATGGCGGGCGATACGAGCAGTACTTC
>NA|few|TRBJ2-7|TRBV7-2
CASSLGSGGRIYEQYF
TGTGCCAGCAGCTTAGGTAGCGGCGGGCGTATCTACGAGCAGTACTTC
>NA|many|TRBJ2-7|TRBV5-1
CASSLGGGGTYEQYF
TGTGCCAGCAGTTTAGGGGGTGGCGGGACCTACGAGCAGTACTTC
>NA|few|TRBJ2-2|TRBV29-1
CSVVGANTGELFF
TGCAGCGTCGTCGGGGCTAACACCGGGGAGCTGTTTTTT
>NA|NA|TRBJ2-7|TRBV6-9
CASSYAITGTSEQYF
TGTGCCAGCAGTTACGCTATCACAGGAACCTCCGAGCAGTACTTC
>NA|many|TRBJ1-1|TRBV3-1
CASSQSVSMNTEAFF
TGTGCCAGCAGCCAATCGGTCAGCATGAACACTGAAGCTTTCTTT
>NA|NA|TRBJ2-1|TRBV28
CASTQGLAYSSYNEQFF
TGTGCCAGCACCCAAGGCCTAGCGTATAGCTCCTACAATGAGCAGTTCTTC
>TRBD1|once|TRBJ2-7|TRBV13
CASSQGQGAVEQYF
TGTGCCAGCAGCCAAGGACAGGGGGCAGTCGAGCAGTACTTC
>NA|many|TRBJ1-1|TRBV20-1
CSATTIQGLVEAFF
TGCAGTGCTACTACGATTCAGGGTCTGGTTGAAGCTTTCTTT
>NA|few|TRBJ1-3|TRBV7-6
CASSLVRRPSSGNTIYF
TGTGCCAGCAGCTTAGTACGCCGGCCGAGCTCTGGAAACACCATATATTTT
>NA|few|TRBJ2-5|TRBV5-6
CASNVLPGPGRGETQYF
TGTGCCAGCAACGTACTTCCAGGGCCCGGACGAGGGGAGACCCAGTACTTC
>NA|many|TRBJ2-7|TRBV6-1
CASRLSGVSSYEQYF
TGTGCCAGCAGACTCTCGGGGGTCAGCTCCTACGAGCAGTACTTC
>TRBD1|many|TRBJ1-1|TRBV12-3/TRBV12-4
CASSLKLGTATEAFF
TGTGCCAGCAGTCTAAAACTAGGGACAGCAACTGAAGCTTTCTTT
>NA|NA|TRBJ2-7|TRBV20-1
CSARDSKGPRYYEQYF
TGCAGTGCTAGAGATTCTAAAGGACCGCGATACTACGAGCAGTACTTC
>NA|many|TRBJ1-1|TRBV2
CASRDNRNTEAFF
TGTGCCAGCAGGGACAACCGAAACACTGAAGCTTTCTTT